A selection of T cell receptor beta chains follows, all from one sample in a study of tumor and adjacent non-tumor tissue in lung cancer. TCRdb re-called the multiplex PCR reads with MiXCR, one entry per CDR3 protein. The sample has under 150,000 distinct CDR3 sequences, around 66% seen once. Sequencing was carried out using lung tumor tissue. These receptors were obtained from a man aged 60 to 75 with small cell lung cancer. The CDR3 runs from the conserved cysteine through the conserved F or W. The D gene is left open where the match is weak. Clone size is shown for a subset of rows, as once, few, many or a class of expanded clone.

J gene	clone size	V gene	D gene	CDR3 protein	CDR3 DNA
TRBJ2-1	.	TRBV6-5	.	CASSPKREWPSRNSYNERFF	TGTGCCAGCAGTCCAAAGCGTGAGTGGCCCTCTAGGAACTCCTACAATGAGCGGTTCTTC
TRBJ2-2	.	TRBV11-2	TRBD1	CASRLQGSSTGELFF	TGTGCCAGCAGATTACAGGGGTCATCCACCGGGGAACTGTTTTTT
TRBJ2-1	medium-sized	TRBV11-2	TRBD2	CASSFLAGGPAEQFF	TGTGCCAGCAGCTTCCTAGCGGGAGGGCCGGCTGAGCAGTTCTTC
TRBJ2-3	.	TRBV20-1	.	CSARPNLRDTRYF	TGCAGTGCTAGACCTAACCTAAGGGATACGCGGTATTTT
TRBJ2-1	.	TRBV24-1	.	CATSDRDTYSYNEQFF	TGTGCCACCAGTGATCGGGACACTTACTCCTACAATGAGCAGTTCTTC
TRBJ1-5	few	TRBV4-1	.	CASSQESGYNQPQHF	TGCGCCAGCAGCCAAGAGTCAGGGTACAATCAGCCCCAGCATTTT
TRBJ2-2	.	TRBV11-2	TRBD1	CASTKTAGGNTGELFF	TGTGCCTCGACAAAGACGGCAGGGGGTAACACCGGGGAGCTGTTTTTT
TRBJ2-2	.	TRBV20-1	.	CSASSVRTTGELFF	TGCAGTGCTAGTAGCGTACGAACCACCGGGGAGCTGTTTTTT
TRBJ2-1	few	TRBV4-2	TRBD1	CASSRFSRTGGDEQFF	TGTGCCAGCAGCCGGTTCTCTCGGACAGGGGGCGATGAGCAGTTCTTC
TRBJ2-7	.	TRBV11-3	TRBD1	CTSSLDRELYEQYF	TGTACCAGCAGCCTAGACAGGGAGTTGTACGAGCAGTACTTC
TRBJ1-1	.	TRBV11-2	.	CTSSLVTGGGTEVFF	TGTACCAGCAGCTTAGTGACCGGGGGTGGCACTGAAGTTTTCTTT
TRBJ2-3	.	TRBV6-1	.	CASGEKWGTDTQYF	TGTGCCAGCGGTGAAAAATGGGGCACAGATACGCAGTATTTT
TRBJ2-1	many	TRBV6-1	TRBD2	CASPPSGSSYNEQFF	TGTGCCAGCCCTCCTAGCGGGAGTTCCTACAATGAGCAGTTCTTC
TRBJ2-2	many	TRBV11-2	TRBD1	CASTKGAGGNTGELFF	TGTGCCTCGACAAAGGGGGCAGGGGGTAACACCGGGGAGCTGTTTTTT
TRBJ1-1	.	TRBV12-3/TRBV12-4	TRBD1	CASSPPTGHRRTEVFF	TGTGCCAGCAGCCCTCCGACAGGGCACAGGCGAACTGAAGTTTTCTTT
TRBJ2-1	.	TRBV11-2	.	CASNLGDNEQLF	TGTGCCAGCAACTTGGGGGACAATGAGCAGCTCTTC
TRBJ1-5	.	TRBV20-1	.	CSVSFLLQPQHF	TGCAGTGTTAGCTTCTTACTTCAGCCCCAGCATTTT
TRBJ2-1	few	TRBV5-1	TRBD1	CASSFGQGNEQFF	TGCGCCAGCAGCTTCGGACAGGGCAATGAGCAGTTCTTC
TRBJ2-5	.	TRBV20-1	.	CSARGVGVFGETQYF	TGCAGTGCTAGGGGAGTGGGAGTCTTCGGGGAGACCCAGTACTTC
TRBJ2-1	.	TRBV11-3	.	CASSSRAGNEQFF	TGTGCCAGCAGCTCCCGGGCTGGAAATGAGCAGTTCTTC
TRBJ2-3	.	TRBV4-2	.	CASGQERSSGRDTQYF	TGTGCCAGCGGCCAAGAAAGGTCTAGTGGGAGGGATACGCAGTATTTT
TRBJ2-2	.	TRBV20-1	TRBD1	CSATPGQGWVTGKLFF	TGCAGTGCTACTCCGGGACAGGGGTGGGTCACCGGGAAGCTGTTTTTT
TRBJ2-1	.	TRBV6-5	.	CASSMANGSTYNEQFF	TGTGCCAGCAGTATGGCTAACGGGAGTACCTACAATGAGCAGTTCTTC
TRBJ2-1	.	TRBV11-2	TRBD2	CASSLGVAGGYYYIEQFF	TGTGCCAGCAGTTTAGGAGTAGCGGGAGGCTACTACTACATTGAGCAGTTCTTC
TRBJ2-3	.	TRBV4-2	.	CAISQVGDQADTQYF	TGTGCAATCAGCCAAGTGGGAGATCAAGCAGATACGCAGTATTTT
TRBJ1-1	once	TRBV5-4	.	CASSLMVGATDAFF	TGTGCCAGCAGCTTGATGGTAGGGGCGACTGATGCTTTCTTT
TRBJ2-3	.	TRBV7-3	TRBD2	CASSFGSAGGTDTQYF	TGTGCCAGCAGCTTCGGATCAGCGGGAGGCACTGATACGCAGTATTTT
TRBJ2-1	.	TRBV5-1	TRBD1	CASSLRATGGYNEQFF	TGCGCCAGCAGCTTGAGGGCGACAGGGGGTTATAATGAGCAGTTCTTC
TRBJ2-3	medium-sized	TRBV14	.	CASSLGNTQYF	TGTGCCAGCAGCTTAGGGAATACGCAGTATTTT